Given below is one TCR beta chain in context. Its target antigen remains unknown. Within one base of it there is no much larger clone, and no base qualities were kept. Libraries were prepared through the immunoSEQ multiplex PCR assay. The clones in this table, taken by TCRdb from immuneACCESS, are in-frame only. Not every clone is retained; where verified, under half of the shortfall comes from an unresolved V gene, and the cause of the rest is unknown. Within this sample are nearly 70,000 clones, with around 90% of them counted one time only. The leading ten clones occupy 1.1% to 1.5% of the sample. CDR1 and CDR2 are read off the germline V gene as MNHEY and SVGAGI. The CDR3, cysteine through phenylalanine, is 15 amino acids long. The CDR3 DNA has 45 bases and is translated from base 1. V is trimmed back by 5 bases and J by 2 bases, and the junction contains 2 bases that no gene match accounts for.

The sample comes from a study of T cell changes during pregnancy in multiple sclerosis (dated by TCRdb to about 2019). Regarding the study in general: In women with multiple sclerosis, the researchers looked at how the T cell repertoire shifted as pregnancy progressed.

The rearranged chain carries TRBV6-5 and TRBJ2-7; the central 14 bases match TRBD2. Sample: peripheral blood, taken in the second trimester of pregnancy. The source is a female donor in good health, enrolled as a control in a pregnancy study. The CDR3 protein is CASSKGLAGAYEQYF. At the DNA level, the sequence is TGTGCCAGCAGTAAGGGACTAGCGGGAGCCTACGAGCAGTACTTC.